This TCR beta chain was profiled in a study of regulatory T cells in long-lasting Graves disease. To make TCR beta libraries, researchers used iRepertoire HTBI primers and Arm-PCR of CDR3 regions. In TCRdb, the multiplex PCR reads were re-called with MiXCR into one record per CDR3 protein. The sample lists about 440,000 distinct CDR3 sequences; 16% were seen once. This clonotype occurred many times. Time point meaning: newly diagnosed GD, antithyroid drugs for less than 3 months. PBMCs were the source of the RNA used for TCR sequencing. These same data were also listed under a study on T cells in Graves' hyperthyroidism and ophthalmopathy.

The clonotype comes from a woman younger than 35 with Graves disease. The material was peripheral blood mononuclear cells (PBMCs), obtained at new diagnosis, from a patient treated with antithyroid drugs.

For the CDR3, the DNA is TGTGCCAGCATCCCTGGGGTTGACAGGATGAACACTGAAGCTTTCTTT. The encoded protein is CASIPGVDRMNTEAFF. This chain joins TRBV6-1 and TRBJ1-1, with TRBD1 as a possible D gene (6 bases). CDR3 size: 16 residues. Between the trimmed V and J ends, which lost 7 bases and 0 bases, there was a span of 18 bases. Germline values: CDR1 MNHNS, CDR2 SASEGT.